This T cell receptor (beta chain) appears in the sequencing data of a study of OX40 agonist ivuxolimab in advanced cancers. As for the study in general: Dose-escalation patients' cancers were hepatocellular carcinoma, melanoma, renal cell or head and neck cancer.

Anyone with autoimmune disease history or systemic immunosuppression was excluded. Produced via immunoSEQ multiplex PCR; TCRdb's table is partial and in-frame only. The data show 85,000 to 100,000 clones, more than 85% seen once. In the case of this clone: Its antigen is not known.

The CDR3 is 15 residues long. The V gene end was trimmed by 5 bases and the J gene end by 2 bases; junction bases not matched to a gene: 3. Per germline, CDR1 MNHEY and CDR2 SVGAGI. Regarding the study as a whole: Some patients who did not respond also had low normalized T-cell clonal expansion. At doses 0.1 to 3.0 mg/kg, CD4+ and CD8+ clones expanded.

This chain uses TRBV6-5 with TRBJ1-5; 10 nucleotides agree with TRBD1. The sequences come from CD4+ or CD8+ T cells sorted from blood, collected in a trial of the OX40 agonist ivuxolimab. This receptor was obtained from an adult with an advanced solid tumor such as melanoma, head and neck, liver or kidney cancer. The CDR3 here is CASSRDRGGNQPQHF. CDR3 in DNA: TGTGCCAGCAGTCGGGACAGGGGAGGCAATCAGCCCCAGCATTTT.